The clone carrying this T cell receptor beta chain was seen more than once but under ten times. Trimming left V 0 bases short and J 2 bases short, with 6 bases between. The CDR3 runs 15 residues. Germline lookup yields CDR1 SGHRS and CDR2 YFSETQ. This sample was taken from a study of spatial heterogeneity in lung cancer. Study as a whole: The donors comprised around 76 untreated early-stage non-small cell lung cancer patients. In cases with available follow-up PBMC samples, these were sequenced at a median of roughly 23 months after resection.

The time point: blood at routine non-recurrence follow-up after resection. Unsorted whole RNA from tumor, nontumor lung or frozen PBMC underwent sequencing. TCRdb reprocessed the 5' RACE reads with MiXCR, giving one entry per CDR3 protein. The data contain under 75,000 distinct CDR3 sequences, roughly 9% of them singletons. Sequenced material: PBMCs, taken at follow-up. The chain links TRBV5-1 to TRBJ2-6; D remains unclear. The sequence came from a female donor with early-stage non-small cell lung cancer. CDR3 coding DNA: TGCGCCAGCAGCTTGGCGACTCCTGGGGCCAACGTCCTGACTTTC. It translates to CASSLATPGANVLTF.